Listed below are T cell receptor beta chains from one sample, sequenced in a study of blood T cells in healthy people across ages. MiXCR, run by TCRdb on the 5' RACE reads, gives a single entry per CDR3 protein. The sample contains roughly 860,000 distinct CDR3 sequences, about 62% of which appear only once. Specimen: blood. The receptors originated from a man younger than 40 in good health. Both conserved end residues are part of each CDR3. D genes are given only for firm matches. The size of a clone is reported for some rows only, either as once, few or many, or as a class for expanded clones.

>TRBD1|TRBJ1-1|.|TRBV18
CASLETGTMNTEAFF
TGTGCCAGCCTAGAGACAGGGACCATGAACACTGAAGCTTTCTTT
>.|TRBJ1-1|.|TRBV29-1
CSVGRGEAFF
TGCAGCGTTGGAAGAGGTGAAGCTTTCTTT
>.|TRBJ1-2|few|TRBV12-3/TRBV12-4
CASSRGLSIYGYTF
TGTGCCAGCAGTCGTGGACTGAGTATCTATGGCTACACCTTC
>TRBD2|TRBJ2-1|once|TRBV20-1
CSAGAGTSGYNEQFF
TGCAGTGCTGGGGCCGGGACTAGTGGTTACAATGAGCAGTTCTTC
>TRBD1|TRBJ2-7|.|TRBV13
CASSTTGQGNYEQYF
TGTGCCAGCAGCACAACGGGACAGGGTAACTACGAGCAGTACTTC
>.|TRBJ2-3|.|TRBV9
CASSSAGNTQYF
TGTGCCAGCAGCTCGGCGGGTAATACGCAGTATTTT
>.|TRBJ1-5|.|TRBV7-9
CASTRSGTGQPQHF
TGTGCCAGCACCCGGTCTGGGACGGGTCAGCCCCAGCATTTT
>TRBD2|TRBJ2-1|.|TRBV20-1
CSTRLAVYNEQFF
TGCAGTACTAGACTAGCGGTTTACAATGAGCAGTTCTTC
>TRBD2|TRBJ2-1|.|TRBV5-1
CASSFVGSGAYNEQFF
TGCGCCAGCAGCTTTGTGGGTAGCGGGGCTTACAATGAGCAGTTCTTC
>TRBD2|TRBJ2-1|.|TRBV7-2
CASSTHRGGGGNNEQFF
TGTGCCAGCAGCACTCATAGAGGTGGGGGAGGGAACAATGAGCAGTTCTTC
>.|TRBJ1-2|few|TRBV9
CASSAGKYQDFRANYGYTF
TGTGCCAGCAGCGCCGGAAAGTATCAGGACTTCCGAGCTAACTATGGCTACACCTTC
>.|TRBJ2-7|.|TRBV27
CASSFMAASSYEQYF
TGTGCCAGCAGTTTCATGGCAGCGAGCTCCTACGAGCAGTACTTC
>TRBD1|TRBJ2-7|.|TRBV27
CASSSAPGQAPYEQYF
TGTGCCAGCAGTTCCGCACCGGGACAGGCCCCTTACGAGCAGTACTTC
>TRBD1|TRBJ2-7|.|TRBV18
CASSFAQGYSEQYF
TGTGCCAGCTCATTCGCACAGGGGTACTCCGAGCAGTACTTC
>TRBD2|TRBJ2-3|.|TRBV28
CASSYPGLLAALTDTQYF
TGTGCCAGCAGTTACCCGGGATTACTAGCGGCCCTAACAGATACGCAGTATTTT
>.|TRBJ2-1|few|TRBV5-1
CASSRDNGAYNEQFF
TGCGCCAGCAGCCGAGACAACGGGGCCTACAATGAGCAGTTCTTC
>TRBD1|TRBJ2-5|.|TRBV5-1
CASSLEGTGGPYNEQYF
TGCGCCAGCAGCTTGGAGGGAACAGGGGGCCCTTACAATGAGCAGTACTTC
>.|TRBJ1-2|.|TRBV28
CASRTADLGYTF
TGTGCCAGCAGGACTGCCGATCTTGGCTACACCTTC
>.|TRBJ2-7|.|TRBV4-1
CASSQYRSGGEQYF
TGCGCCAGCAGCCAATACAGGAGCGGCGGCGAGCAGTACTTC
>.|TRBJ1-1|.|TRBV5-1
CASSLVGGSDTEAFF
TGCGCCAGCAGCTTGGTCGGGGGCAGTGACACTGAAGCTTTCTTT
>.|TRBJ1-2|.|TRBV29-1
CSARPITGNYGYTF
TGCAGCGCTAGGCCTATTACAGGGAACTATGGCTACACCTTC
>.|TRBJ2-7|.|TRBV9
CASSVGERPYEQYF
TGTGCCAGCAGCGTAGGGGAGAGGCCCTACGAGCAGTACTTC
>TRBD1|TRBJ1-6|.|TRBV27
CASSLSGQGVLHF
TGTGCCAGCAGTTTATCGGGACAGGGAGTCCTCCACTTT
>.|TRBJ1-1|.|TRBV20-1
CSASAPDKTEAFF
TGCAGTGCTAGCGCCCCCGATAAGACTGAAGCTTTCTTT
>.|TRBJ2-5|many|TRBV20-1
CSARDGVLVSETQYF
TGCAGTGCTAGAGATGGGGTACTAGTTTCGGAGACCCAGTACTTC
>.|TRBJ2-5|once|TRBV6-2/TRBV6-3
CASSSPSEPQETQYF
TGTGCCAGCAGTTCCCCTAGCGAACCACAAGAGACCCAGTACTTC
>.|TRBJ2-5|.|TRBV7-2
CANSFGGGAKTQYF
TGTGCCAACAGCTTTGGTGGGGGCGCGAAGACCCAGTACTTC
>.|TRBJ2-1|.|TRBV12-3/TRBV12-4
CASSLSTSYNEQFF
TGTGCCAGCAGTTTGTCGACTTCCTACAATGAGCAGTTCTTC
>.|TRBJ1-5|.|TRBV7-9
CASSLRGEGQPQHF
TGTGCCAGCAGCCTCAGGGGCGAGGGTCAGCCCCAGCATTTT
>.|TRBJ1-4|.|TRBV29-1
CSVSSIDEKLFF
TGCAGCGTCAGTTCCATTGATGAAAAACTGTTTTTT
>.|TRBJ2-7|.|TRBV6-5
CASSRYPIGASYEQYF
TGTGCCAGCAGCCGATATCCCATCGGCGCCTCCTACGAGCAGTACTTC
>.|TRBJ2-1|few|TRBV7-9
CASSLFVNEQFF
TGTGCCAGCAGCTTATTCGTCAATGAGCAGTTCTTC
>TRBD1|TRBJ2-1|.|TRBV7-2
CASSRPGRGTGYNEQFF
TGTGCCAGCAGCCGCCCGGGTAGAGGGACAGGGTACAATGAGCAGTTCTTC
>.|TRBJ2-5|.|TRBV12-3/TRBV12-4
CASSFAGTRQETQYF
TGTGCCAGCAGTTTCGCTGGGACCCGCCAAGAGACCCAGTACTTC
>.|TRBJ1-5|once|TRBV12-3/TRBV12-4
CASSISLGGTNNQPQHF
TGTGCCAGCAGTATCTCCCTTGGTGGGACCAACAATCAGCCCCAGCATTTT
>TRBD1|TRBJ2-1|.|TRBV6-1
CASSSGTGPDNEQFF
TGTGCCAGCTCCTCCGGGACAGGGCCCGACAATGAGCAGTTCTTC
>.|TRBJ2-1|.|TRBV14
CASSAQASSYNEQFF
TGTGCCAGCAGCGCTCAAGCGAGCTCCTACAATGAGCAGTTCTTC
>.|TRBJ1-2|once|TRBV5-1
CASSLGGGSSGYTF
TGCGCCAGCAGTCTTGGAGGAGGGTCCTCCGGCTACACCTTC
>.|TRBJ2-7|.|TRBV4-2
CASSQELGLYLEEQYF
TGTGCCAGCAGCCAAGAATTGGGGCTTTACCTTGAGGAGCAGTACTTC
>.|TRBJ2-6|.|TRBV6-5
CASLAQSGANVLTF
TGTGCCTCCTTGGCGCAATCTGGGGCCAACGTCCTGACTTTC
>TRBD2|TRBJ2-3|.|TRBV20-1
CSARVRGREDTQYF
TGCAGTGCTAGAGTACGGGGGAGGGAAGATACGCAGTATTTT